These T cell receptor beta chains were read from a single sample in a study of STAT3 mutations in large granular lymphocyte leukemia. Using immunoSEQ multiplex PCR, the repertoire was profiled, and TCRdb retains in-frame clones only, with some absent. The repertoire holds approximately 6,600 clones, with around 60% as singletons. Sequencing used peripheral blood mononuclear cells. These receptors originate from a boy younger than 18 with T-cell large granular lymphocyte leukemia. Some clones in this sample may be carry-over from other donors' samples. Each CDR3 is given with its conserved first and last residue. A D gene is named only where the DNA matches it firmly. Size is stated for part of the rows, as once, few or many counts, or as a class when the clone is expanded.

TRBJ1-2,few,NA,TRBV15,CATRAQGNYGYTF,TGTGCCACCCGAGCGCAGGGAAACTATGGCTACACCTTC
TRBJ2-1,once,TRBD2,TRBV7-9,CASSSLADEQFF,TGTGCCAGCAGCTCTCTAGCGGATGAGCAGTTCTTC
TRBJ1-2,NA,TRBD1,TRBV27,CASSPGQGRGYTF,TGTGCCAGCAGTCCCGGACAGGGACGTGGCTACACCTTC
TRBJ1-2,few,TRBD1,TRBV13,CASSTTGGEGYGYTF,TGTGCCAGCAGCACTACAGGGGGCGAAGGGTATGGCTACACCTTC
TRBJ1-1,NA,NA,TRBV30,CAWRRANTEAFF,TGTGCCTGGAGAAGGGCAAACACTGAAGCTTTCTTT
TRBJ2-7,NA,TRBD2,TRBV15,CATSAPSSGNPYEQYF,TGTGCCACCAGCGCCCCCAGTAGCGGGAATCCCTACGAGCAGTACTTC
TRBJ1-2,few,NA,TRBV6-5,CASSSGNGYTF,TGTGCCAGCAGTTCCGGGAATGGCTACACCTTC
TRBJ2-7,NA,TRBD2,TRBV4-1,CASSQLAGPYEQYF,TGCGCCAGCAGCCAGTTAGCGGGTCCCTACGAGCAGTACTTC
TRBJ2-7,NA,TRBD2,TRBV5-1,CASSLRLAGSSYEQYF,TGCGCCAGCAGCTTGAGACTAGCGGGGAGCTCCTACGAGCAGTACTTC
TRBJ2-1,NA,NA,TRBV20-1,CSAGPYNEQFF,TGCAGTGCGGGGCCATACAATGAGCAGTTCTTC
TRBJ1-4,few,NA,TRBV2,CASQPPKQGFNEKLFF,TGTGCCAGCCAACCCCCAAAACAGGGATTTAATGAAAAACTGTTTTTT
TRBJ1-5,few,NA,TRBV27,CASSLLGANQPQHF,TGTGCCAGCAGTTTATTGGGGGCTAATCAGCCCCAGCATTTT
TRBJ1-2,few,NA,TRBV30,CAWSVRRVTAYGYTF,TGTGCCTGGAGTGTACGGCGGGTCACAGCCTATGGCTACACCTTC
TRBJ1-2,few,NA,TRBV15,CATSRDLGRGDGYTF,TGTGCCACCAGCAGAGATTTAGGCAGGGGCGACGGCTACACCTTC
TRBJ2-1,NA,TRBD2,TRBV6-4,CASSERGGSYNEQFF,TGTGCCAGCAGTGAGCGGGGGGGCTCCTACAATGAGCAGTTCTTC
TRBJ1-2,NA,NA,TRBV4-2,CASSRGAVSSGDYGYTF,TGTGCCAGCAGCCGCGGGGCTGTATCTTCCGGGGACTATGGCTACACCTTC
TRBJ2-5,NA,NA,TRBV30,CAWSRTPRETQYF,TGTGCCTGGAGTAGGACCCCGCGGGAGACCCAGTACTTC
TRBJ1-1,few,NA,TRBV18,CASSPPGVNTEAFF,TGTGCCAGCTCACCCCCCGGGGTGAACACTGAAGCTTTCTTT
TRBJ2-7,NA,NA,TRBV5-1,CASSPDTYSYEQYF,TGCGCCAGCAGCCCGGACACTTACTCCTACGAGCAGTACTTC
TRBJ2-7,NA,NA,TRBV29-1,CSAGHDTYEQYF,TGCAGCGCGGGACACGATACCTACGAGCAGTACTTC
TRBJ1-2,NA,NA,TRBV4-3,CASSQDWQGRGYTF,TGCGCCAGCAGCCAAGATTGGCAGGGGAGGGGCTACACCTTC
TRBJ1-4,NA,NA,TRBV18,CASTRTASNEKLFF,TGTGCCAGCACGCGGACAGCATCTAATGAAAAACTGTTTTTT
TRBJ1-5,NA,NA,TRBV6-5,CASRSDKNQPQHF,TGTGCCAGCAGATCCGACAAGAATCAGCCCCAGCATTTT
TRBJ2-1,NA,NA,TRBV30,CAWSPGTAYNEQFF,TGTGCCTGGAGTCCCGGGACGGCGTACAATGAGCAGTTCTTC
TRBJ2-5,few,TRBD2,TRBV25-1,CATDPSGGAGTQYF,TGTGCCACCGACCCTAGCGGGGGGGCCGGGACCCAGTACTTC
TRBJ2-7,NA,TRBD1,TRBV30,CAWSVQGAGYEQYF,TGTGCCTGGAGTGTTCAGGGGGCGGGGTACGAGCAGTACTTC
TRBJ2-5,once,NA,TRBV6-6,CASRSAGAQETQYF,TGTGCCAGCAGATCTGCAGGGGCCCAAGAGACCCAGTACTTC
TRBJ1-1,NA,NA,TRBV18,CASSDKAGGNTEAFF,TGTGCCAGCTCAGATAAAGCAGGAGGGAACACTGAAGCTTTCTTT
TRBJ2-7,NA,TRBD1,TRBV18,CASSQTGTGPSEQYF,TGTGCCAGCTCACAAACCGGGACAGGGCCTTCCGAGCAGTACTTC
TRBJ2-7,NA,NA,TRBV18,CASSPGLSYEQYF,TGTGCCAGCTCACCAGGACTCTCCTACGAGCAGTACTTC
TRBJ2-3,NA,NA,TRBV29-1,CSVEYSTDTQYF,TGCAGCGTAGAATACAGCACAGATACGCAGTATTTT
TRBJ1-5,NA,NA,TRBV18,CASSRTQTGFNQPQHF,TGTGCCAGCTCACGCACTCAAACAGGTTTCAATCAGCCCCAGCATTTT
TRBJ1-1,once,NA,TRBV29-1,CSVLSWEAFF,TGCAGCGTGTTGTCCTGGGAAGCTTTCTTT
TRBJ2-7,few,TRBD2,TRBV7-9,CASSPSGASGYYEQYF,TGTGCCAGCAGCCCAAGCGGGGCTAGCGGGTACTACGAGCAGTACTTC
TRBJ2-7,NA,NA,TRBV5-1,CASSLGISYEQYF,TGCGCCAGCAGCTTGGGGATCTCCTACGAGCAGTACTTC
TRBJ2-7,NA,TRBD1,TRBV5-6,CASSLTGQGASYEQYF,TGTGCCAGCAGCTTAACGGGACAGGGGGCCTCCTACGAGCAGTACTTC
TRBJ2-7,NA,NA,TRBV5-1,CASSLAAGSEQYF,TGCGCCAGCAGCTTGGCCGCAGGCTCCGAGCAGTACTTC
TRBJ2-6,once,NA,TRBV5-1,CASSPDSSGANVLTF,TGCGCCAGCAGCCCCGACAGTTCAGGGGCCAACGTCCTGACTTTC
TRBJ1-2,NA,NA,TRBV11-2,CASSLGAVNYGYTF,TGTGCCAGCAGCTTAGGGGCGGTAAACTATGGCTACACCTTC
TRBJ2-7,few,NA,TRBV5-6,CASSLGAYEQYF,TGTGCCAGCAGCTTGGGGGCCTACGAGCAGTACTTC
TRBJ1-1,NA,TRBD1,TRBV5-1,CASSRQGVNTEAFF,TGCGCCAGCAGCCGACAGGGGGTTAACACTGAAGCTTTCTTT